Following are 6 T cell receptor beta chains from one sample sequenced in a study of T cell responses to AZD1222 COVID-19 vaccine. Data came from immunoSEQ multiplex PCR; TCRdb stores just in-frame clones and leaves some out. In the table there are fewer than 150,000 clones, 84% of which are singletons. Material: peripheral blood, obtained on day 0 of AZD1222 vaccination. These receptors were collected from an adult in good health.

The rearrangement joins TRBV9 to TRBJ1-3; D is uncertain. Germline CDR1 is SGDLS and CDR2 is YYNGEE. The CDR3 sequence is 13 residues long. The V and J ends lost 0 bases and 2 bases respectively, with 3 bases between them. CDR3 amino acids: CASSVGTGNTIYF. DNA for the CDR3: TGTGCCAGCAGCGTAGGCACTGGAAACACCATATATTTT.

The chain couples TRBV28 to TRBJ2-7, with 7 positions matching TRBD1. The CDR3 is made up of 14 amino acids. CDR1 and CDR2 (germline): MDHEN, SYDVKM. Losses at the gene ends were 7 bases for V and 2 bases for J; bases not matched to a gene: 8. CDR3 residues: CASTPRTGTYEQYF. The DNA of the CDR3 is TGTGCCAGCACCCCCAGGACAGGCACCTACGAGCAGTACTTC.

The chain carries TRBV5-1 and TRBJ2-2; D ambiguous. From germline, CDR1 is SGHRS and CDR2 YFSETQ. The V end lost 0 bases, the J end lost 5 bases, and 20 bases lay between the germline ends. The CDR3 is 18 amino acids. Written as DNA, the CDR3 is TGCGCCAGCAGCTTGGCTATTTCCGCGACGTATCTTACCGGGGAGCTGTTTTTT. It yields the protein CASSLAISATYLTGELFF. The variable domain in full, with the rest retrieved from reference TRBV5-1 and TRBJ2-2, is KAGVTQTPRYLIKTRGQQVTLSCSPISGHRSVSWYQQTPGQGLQFLFEYFSETQRNKGNFPGRFSGRQFSNSRSEMNVSTLELGDSALYLCASSLAISATYLTGELFFGEGSRLTVL.

The chain employs TRBV7-2 and TRBJ1-2, with D perhaps TRBD1 (6 bases). V lost 3 bases and J 8 bases, leaving 19 bases between the germline ends. Germline CDR1 SGHTA, CDR2 FQGNSA. This CDR3 comprises 15 residues. CDR3 loop: CASSLDRTGGTGYTF. In DNA, the CDR3 is TGTGCCAGCAGCTTGGATAGAACGGGGGGCACAGGCTACACCTTC.

The J gene is TRBJ1-4, the V gene TRBV30, with D possibly being TRBD1 (5 bases). This CDR3 has 13 residues. Looked up from germline, CDR1 is GTSNPN and CDR2 is SVGIG (reference sequence). V lost 2 bases and J 10 bases, leaving 14 bases between the germline ends. CDR3 bases: TGTGCCTGGAGTAGGCAGGGTTTGGGAAAACTGTTTTTT. Protein: CAWSRQGLGKLFF.

This chain connects TRBV7-9 to TRBJ2-1; tentative D call: TRBD1 (5 bases). The V end lost 7 bases, the J end lost 5 bases, and 15 bases lay between the germline ends. The CDR3 is 14 residues long. The germline gives CDR1 SEHNR, CDR2 FQNEAQ (reference sequence). This chain's CDR3 is CASNQGISHNEQFF. The CDR3 DNA follows: TGTGCCAGCAATCAGGGAATTAGCCACAATGAGCAGTTCTTC. Together with reference TRBV7-9 and TRBJ2-1, the CDR3 gives the full variable domain: DTGVSQNPRHKITKRGQNVTFRCDPISEHNRLYWYRQTLGQGPEFLTYFQNEAQLEKSRLLSDRFSAERPKGSFSTLEIQRTEQGDSAMYLCASNQGISHNEQFFGPGTRLTVL.